This entry describes one T cell receptor (beta chain). Its antigen remains unidentified. The ends lost 3 bases at V and 2 bases at J; junction bases unmatched: 6. The length of the CDR3 is 16 residues. Per the germline V gene, CDR1 is LNHNV and CDR2 is YYDKDF (reference sequence). These data are taken from a study of OX40 agonist ivuxolimab in advanced cancers. Study overall: Participants could have had prior anti-PD-1, anti-PD-L1 or anti-CTLA-4 therapy, and approximately 40% had some.

Study-wide results and limits: Researchers report that CD8+ T cells had, on average, more expanded clones than CD4+.

Here immunoSEQ multiplex PCR was the method, and the copy in TCRdb shows in-frame clones only, minus some. The sample contains roughly 64,000 clones, approximately 80% of which appear only once. The clonotype comes from an adult with an advanced solid tumor such as melanoma, head and neck, liver or kidney cancer. The rearrangement joins TRBV15 to TRBJ2-1; 8 bases are a match to TRBD2. The source was CD4+ or CD8+ T cells sorted from blood, collected in a trial of the OX40 agonist ivuxolimab. As DNA, the CDR3 is TGTGCCACCAGCAGCTCCGGGACTAGAGCCTACAATGAGCAGTTCTTC. Translation: CATSSSGTRAYNEQFF. The entire variable domain, with the rest obtained from reference TRBV15 and TRBJ2-1, is as follows: DAMVIQNPRYQVTQFGKPVTLSCSQTLNHNVMYWYQQKSSQAPKLLFHYYDKDFNNEADTPDNFQSRRPNTSFCFLDIRSPGLGDTAMYLCATSSSGTRAYNEQFFGPGTRLTVL.